What follows are 6 T cell receptor beta chains derived from one specimen sequenced in a study of T cell changes during pregnancy in multiple sclerosis. Libraries were prepared by immunoSEQ multiplex PCR; TCRdb keeps only in-frame clonotypes and omits some of them. The data hold about 60,000 clones, with around 92% observed a single time. The source material was CD4+ T cells from peripheral blood mononuclear cells, sampled in the second trimester of pregnancy. The receptors derive from a female donor with multiple sclerosis, enrolled in a pregnancy study.

This chain joins TRBV30 and TRBJ1-5, with D tentatively TRBD1 (5 bases). The CDR3 runs to 16 residues. Germline V gene sequence: CDR1 GTSNPN, CDR2 SVGIG (reference sequence). V lost 2 bases, J lost 5 bases, and 19 bases lay in between. The CDR3: CAWSFPGALRDQPQHF. The CDR3 DNA follows: TGTGCCTGGAGTTTCCCTGGGGCCCTCCGGGATCAGCCCCAGCATTTT. The variable domain in full, completed from reference TRBV30 and TRBJ1-5, reads SQTIHQWPATLVQPVGSPLSLECTVEGTSNPNLYWYRQAAGRGLQLLFYSVGIGQISSEVPQNLSASRPQDRQFILSSKKLLLSDSGFYLCAWSFPGALRDQPQHFGDGTRLSIL.

The chain is built from TRBV6-5 and TRBJ1-2, with D unclear. CDR3 size: 15 residues. Per germline, CDR1 MNHEY and CDR2 SVGAGI. V lost 6 bases and J 3 bases, leaving 17 bases between the germline ends. In nucleotides, the CDR3 is TGTGCCAGCAGCGGTATTCTAGATGCTGACTATGGCTACACCTTC. It specifies CASSGILDADYGYTF.

The chain uses TRBV6-1 and TRBJ1-2; D call uncertain. Looked up from germline, CDR1 is MNHNS and CDR2 is SASEGT. V dropped 3 bases and J dropped 4 bases, with 18 bases sitting between them. The CDR3 is 16 amino acids. The CDR3 sequence: CASSDLLGERSYGYTF. CDR3 DNA: TGTGCCAGCAGTGATCTCTTGGGAGAGCGGAGCTATGGCTACACCTTC.

V gene TRBV11-2 combines with J gene TRBJ2-3; D is undetermined. Deletions cut 1 base from V and 1 base from J, with 15 bases between. Germline V gives CDR1 SGHAT, CDR2 FQNNGV. The CDR3 contains 17 residues. The CDR3 sequence: CASSLAPQNPRTDTQYF. DNA of the CDR3: TGTGCCAGCAGCTTAGCCCCCCAGAATCCTCGCACAGATACGCAGTATTTT.

The chain combines TRBV5-4 with TRBJ2-5; 12 nucleotides line up with TRBD1. Germline V gene lookup returns CDR1 SGHNT and CDR2 YYREEE (reference sequence). Trimming cost V 4 bases and J 5 bases; bases outside gene matches: 6. The CDR3 is 15 amino acids. DNA for the CDR3: TGTGCCAGCAGCCCGGGACAGGGGGCGGTGGAGACCCAGTACTTC. Translating it yields CASSPGQGAVETQYF.

The rearrangement joins TRBV5-1 to TRBJ2-2; D perhaps matches TRBD1 (6 bases). CDR3 length: 17 amino acids. Trimming took 4 bases from V and 5 from J, leaving 21 bases between them. CDR1 and CDR2 from the germline V gene are SGHRS and YFSETQ. In DNA form, the CDR3 reads TGCGCCAGCAGCCCCGTACAGGGTCTCCGCCGAACCGGGGAGCTGTTTTTT. This codes for CASSPVQGLRRTGELFF.